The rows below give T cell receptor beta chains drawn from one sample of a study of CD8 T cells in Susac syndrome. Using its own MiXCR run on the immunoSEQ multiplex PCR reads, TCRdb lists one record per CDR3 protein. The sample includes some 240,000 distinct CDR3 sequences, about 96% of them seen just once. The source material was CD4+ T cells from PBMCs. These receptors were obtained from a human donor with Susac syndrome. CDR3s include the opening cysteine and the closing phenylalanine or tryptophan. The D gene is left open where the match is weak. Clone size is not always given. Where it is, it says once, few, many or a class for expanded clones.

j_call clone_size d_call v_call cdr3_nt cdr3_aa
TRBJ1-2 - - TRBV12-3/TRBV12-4 TGTGCCAGCAGTTTCCTTCCCGAAGGCTATGGCTACACCTTC CASSFLPEGYGYTF
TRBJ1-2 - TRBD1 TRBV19 TGTGCCACCACAATATCACAGGGGAGGGATTCGTATGGCTACACCTTC CATTISQGRDSYGYTF
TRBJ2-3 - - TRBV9 TGTGCCAGCAGCGTAGAGCCCATTGGTAAGGGATCGGATACGCAGTATTTT CASSVEPIGKGSDTQYF
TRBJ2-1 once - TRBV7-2 TGTGCCAGCAGACCCCCGGGCCAAACCGTATTGTTCTTC CASRPPGQTVLFF
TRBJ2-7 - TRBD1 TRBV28 TGTGCCAGCAGTTCACCTTCAATCGTAGAGACAGGGTACCGCGAGCAGTACTTC CASSSPSIVETGYREQYF
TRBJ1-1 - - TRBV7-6 TGTGCCAGCAGCTTCGATCGGACCGCGAACACTGAAGCTTTCTTT CASSFDRTANTEAFF
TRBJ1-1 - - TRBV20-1 TGCAGTGCTAGAGTGGTGAACACTGAAGCTTTCTTT CSARVVNTEAFF
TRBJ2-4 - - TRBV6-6 TGTGCCAGCAGTTCCCTTGGGCAGGCAAACATTCAGTACTTC CASSSLGQANIQYF
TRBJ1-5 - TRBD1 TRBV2 TGTGCCAGAGGACAGGGCAATCAGCCCCAGCATTTT CARGQGNQPQHF
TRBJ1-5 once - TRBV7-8 TGTGCCAGCAGCTTGGTCCCATATCAGCCCCAGCATTTT CASSLVPYQPQHF
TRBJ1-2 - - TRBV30 TGTGCGGCTCGACAGCGGGGTGGCTATGGCTACACCTTC CAARQRGGYGYTF
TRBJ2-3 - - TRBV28 TGTGCCAGCATCGGGGGTGGGGATACGCAGTATTTT CASIGGGDTQYF
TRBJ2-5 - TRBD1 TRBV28 TGTGCCAGCAGTTCGAAGACAGGGGGCTGGGAGACCCAGTACTTC CASSSKTGGWETQYF
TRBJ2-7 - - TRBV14 TGTGCCAGCAGCCAATTACAGGGAATAACCTACGAGCAGTACTTC CASSQLQGITYEQYF
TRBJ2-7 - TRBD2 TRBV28 TGTGCCAGCAGTATGACTAGCGGGGGTTCCTACGAGCAGTACTTC CASSMTSGGSYEQYF
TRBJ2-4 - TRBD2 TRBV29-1 TGCAGCTTCTCAACTAGCGGGAGGGCCAAAAACATTCAGTACTTC CSFSTSGRAKNIQYF
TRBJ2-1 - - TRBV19 TGTGCCAGTAACAGACGCTCCTACAATGAGCAGTTCTTC CASNRRSYNEQFF
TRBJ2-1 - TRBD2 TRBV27 TGTGCCAGCAGTGGACTAGCGGGATTCTACAATGAGCAGTTCTTC CASSGLAGFYNEQFF